One sample yielded the 25 T cell receptor beta chains listed below, sequenced in a study of blood T cells in healthy people across ages. A sample-barcoded 5' primer and a J-beta primer mix were used in a second PCR of about 6 to 11 cycles. TCRdb analysed the 5' RACE reads with MiXCR anew, one entry per CDR3 protein. The sample holds 700,000 to 900,000 distinct CDR3 sequences; roughly 24% are singletons and the top ten take around 2.9%. The same sample was also studied in work on T cells of mothers and their children.

The source material was blood. The receptor source for this set is a boy younger than 18 in good health.

This clonotype was counted a few times. The chain is built from TRBV5-1 and TRBJ2-1, with 7 bases fitting TRBD1. Germline CDR1 and CDR2: SGHRS and YFSETQ. J was trimmed by 5 bases and V by 5 bases; bases with no gene match: 7. This CDR3 comprises 14 residues. CDR3 protein: CASSRGLGDNEQFF. The CDR3 DNA reads as TGCGCCAGCAGTAGGGGGCTAGGGGACAATGAGCAGTTCTTC.

This clonotype was seen a few times. This sequence joins TRBV12-3 or TRBV12-4 and TRBJ2-3, with 15 bases identical to TRBD2. This CDR3 spans 16 amino acids. Losses at the gene ends were 6 bases for V and 11 bases for J; bases not matched to a gene: 12. The CDR3 sequence: CASRKLGLAGGQGQYF. Here the CDR3 DNA reads TGTGCCAGCAGGAAGTTAGGACTAGCGGGGGGGCAGGGGCAGTATTTT.

The chain recombines TRBV28 with TRBJ1-1, with D maybe TRBD1 (5 bases). The CDR3 runs to 13 residues. Germline loops: CDR1 MDHEN, CDR2 SYDVKM. Trimming took 10 bases from V and 3 from J, leaving 15 bases between them. CDR3 protein: CATPWGVDTEAFF. For the CDR3, the DNA is TGTGCCACCCCGTGGGGGGTGGACACTGAAGCTTTCTTT.

This clonotype has just one count. The chain carries TRBV29-1 and TRBJ1-1, with 10 nucleotides matching TRBD1. V lost 3 bases, J lost 6 bases, and 4 bases stayed unmatched. In germline, CDR1 is SQVTM, CDR2 ANQGSEA. This CDR3 has 13 residues. The CDR3 DNA is TGCAGCGTTGAGGGACAGGGGTTCCCTGAAGCTTTCTTT. Its translation: CSVEGQGFPEAFF.

The CDR3 spells CASTYGNTEAFF. The CDR3 nucleotides read TGTGCCAGCACCTATGGGAACACTGAAGCTTTCTTT. The chain combines TRBV12-3 or TRBV12-4 with TRBJ1-1, with no clear D. The V and J ends lost 7 bases and 1 base respectively, with 7 bases between them. This CDR3 contains 12 residues.

The V and J genes are TRBV29-1 and TRBJ2-3; 8 bases align to TRBD2. Germline assignment: CDR1 SQVTM and CDR2 ANQGSEA. This CDR3 contains 13 residues. V dropped 4 bases and J dropped 3; count of bases not matched to a gene: 3. This CDR3 reads CSVGGGLTDTQYF. In DNA form, the CDR3 reads TGCAGCGTTGGCGGGGGGCTGACAGATACGCAGTATTTT.

This clonotype came up a few times. The chain links TRBV20-1 to TRBJ1-5; 8 nucleotides line up with TRBD1. The CDR3 consists of 17 residues. CDR1 is DFQATT and CDR2 is SNEGSKA in the germline V gene (reference sequence). With V trimmed by 0 bases and J by 5 bases, 12 bases remained unmatched. Written as DNA, the CDR3 is TGCAGTGCTAGAGACCTTACCCCGGACAGGGACTATCAGCCCCAGCATTTT. It is translated as CSARDLTPDRDYQPQHF.

The chain is built from TRBV18 and TRBJ2-5, with TRBD1 matching over 7 bases. The J call is uncertain, as TRBJ2-7 better fits the DNA end. CDR1 and CDR2 (germline): KGHSH, LQKENI. This CDR3 spans 13 amino acids. CDR3 residues: CASSKQGRYEQYF. The CDR3 nucleotides are TGTGCCAGCTCCAAACAGGGGCGGTACGAGCAGTACTTC.

V and J are TRBV5-1 and TRBJ2-3, with D possibly TRBD1 on 6 matching bases. CDR1 and CDR2 from the germline V gene are SGHRS and YFSETQ. The CDR3 is 16 amino acids. The V end was cut by 2 bases, the J end by 2 bases, with 15 bases between. CDR3 coding DNA: TGCGCCAGCAGCTTAGGGACACCAGGGTACACAGATACGCAGTATTTT. Residues: CASSLGTPGYTDTQYF.

The genes are TRBV3-1 and TRBJ1-4, with D maybe TRBD1 (6 bases). V was trimmed by 5 bases and J by 7 bases, leaving 17 bases between them. The CDR3 covers 15 residues. Germline V CDR1 and CDR2: LGHDT, YNNKEL (reference sequence). The CDR3 DNA reads as TGTGCCAGCAGCTTTAGCCAGGGGAAGGGTGAAAAACTGTTTTTT. It encodes CASSFSQGKGEKLFF. Filled out from reference TRBV3-1 and TRBJ1-4, the complete variable domain reads DTAVSQTPKYLVTQMGNDKSIKCEQNLGHDTMYWYKQDSKKFLKIMFSYNNKELIINETVPNRFSPKSPDKAHLNLHINSLELGDSAVYFCASSFSQGKGEKLFFGSGTQLSVL.

There are a few counts of this clonotype. The chain uses TRBV27 and TRBJ2-5; 7 bases fit TRBD1. CDR1 and CDR2 from the germline V gene are MNHEY and SMNVEV (reference sequence). The junction had 7 bases not matched to a gene; V was cut back by 6 bases and J by 6 bases. This CDR3 is built from 13 residues. The CDR3: CASRQTGVKTQYF. The CDR3, as DNA: TGTGCCAGCAGACAAACAGGGGTCAAGACCCAGTACTTC.

This clonotype has at least ten counts. The chain employs TRBV29-1 and TRBJ1-2; no reliable D call. Trimming removed 1 base at V and 4 bases at J, with 10 bases between. CDR3 length: 13 amino acids. Germline V gives CDR1 SQVTM, CDR2 ANQGSEA. The CDR3 DNA is TGCAGCGTTGAAGTCCCCAGGCGCTATGGCTACACCTTC. This codes for CSVEVPRRYGYTF.

This clonotype came up a few times. The chain links TRBV4-1 to TRBJ2-1; D is perhaps TRBD1 (6 bases). In germline, CDR1 is MGHRA, CDR2 YSYEKL. The CDR3 extends over 14 amino acids. Between the trimmed V and J ends, which lost 5 bases and 5 bases, there was a span of 13 bases. DNA for the CDR3: TGCGCCAGCAGCTGGACCGGGACAAACAATGAGCAGTTCTTC. Amino acids: CASSWTGTNNEQFF.

This chain connects TRBV7-9 to TRBJ1-1, with D unclear. The CDR3 sequence is 15 residues long. Germline loops: CDR1 SEHNR, CDR2 FQNEAQ (reference sequence). Deletions cut 5 bases from V and 1 base from J, with 14 bases between. This CDR3 is CASSPGKVENTEAFF. The CDR3 DNA sequence: TGTGCCAGCAGCCCCGGGAAAGTTGAGAACACTGAAGCTTTCTTT.

This clonotype has at least ten counts. The V gene is TRBV29-1, the J gene TRBJ1-4; no definite D call. V lost 3 bases and J 4 bases, leaving 6 bases between the germline ends. This CDR3 has 12 residues. From germline, CDR1 is SQVTM and CDR2 ANQGSEA. The CDR3 DNA reads as TGCAGCGTTGATGCCGATAATGAAAAACTGTTTTTT. This gives the protein CSVDADNEKLFF.

This clonotype turned up a few times. V and J are TRBV5-1 and TRBJ1-1; 9 nucleotides line up with TRBD1. The CDR3 loop spans 15 amino acids. Germline V gene lookup returns CDR1 SGHRS and CDR2 YFSETQ. J was trimmed by 4 bases and V by 2 bases; bases with no gene match: 6. CDR3 bases: TGCGCCAGCAGCTTATCAGGGACAGGGATCACTGAAGCTTTCTTT. It codes for CASSLSGTGITEAFF.

This chain uses TRBV20-1 with TRBJ2-1; 9 nucleotides agree with TRBD1. From germline, CDR1 is DFQATT and CDR2 SNEGSKA (reference sequence). The CDR3 loop spans 15 amino acids. For the CDR3, the DNA is TGCAGCGTTGGTGGGGACAGGGATACGTACAATGAGCAGTTCTTC. Residues: CSVGGDRDTYNEQFF.

This chain links TRBV15 with TRBJ2-7; TRBD1 might be the D (5 bases). V dropped 3 bases and J dropped 2 bases, with 8 bases sitting between them. The germline CDR1 and CDR2 sequences are LNHNV and YYDKDF (reference sequence). This CDR3 spans 13 amino acids. In nucleotides, the CDR3 is TGTGCCACCAGCAGCAGGGTTACCTACGAGCAGTACTTC. Amino acid sequence: CATSSRVTYEQYF. Using reference TRBV15 and TRBJ2-7 for the parts outside the CDR3, the full variable domain is DAMVIQNPRYQVTQFGKPVTLSCSQTLNHNVMYWYQQKSSQAPKLLFHYYDKDFNNEADTPDNFQSRRPNTSFCFLDIRSPGLGDTAMYLCATSSRVTYEQYFGPGTRLTVT.

This clonotype was counted only a few times. The V gene is TRBV7-9, the J gene TRBJ2-7, with D possibly TRBD1 on 6 matching bases. The germline CDR1 and CDR2 sequences are SEHNR and FQNEAQ (reference sequence). The CDR3 runs 12 residues. V gave up 8 bases and J gave up 5 bases, with 13 bases separating them. The CDR3 coding sequence is TGTGCCAGCGGGGCAGGGGTCCACGAGCAGTACTTC. Translating gives CASGAGVHEQYF.

This clonotype appeared once. The J gene is TRBJ2-5, the V gene TRBV7-8; no clear D. Deletions cut 2 bases from V and 5 bases from J, with 12 bases between. The CDR3 has 14 residues. CDR1 is SGHVS and CDR2 is FQNEAQ in the germline V gene. CDR3 region: CASSLSSVFETQYF. CDR3 coding DNA: TGTGCCAGCAGCTTATCTTCAGTTTTTGAGACCCAGTACTTC.

This clonotype has a handful of counts. This chain links TRBV20-1 with TRBJ2-1, with 12 bases matching TRBD2. Germline CDR1 reads DFQATT; CDR2 reads SNEGSKA (reference sequence). This CDR3 is 15 amino acids long. V lost 6 bases and J lost 3; bases outside the gene matches: 6. This CDR3 is CSASSGGADYNEQFF. CDR3 in DNA: TGCAGTGCGTCTAGCGGGGGGGCTGACTACAATGAGCAGTTCTTC.

The chain has TRBV5-1 and TRBJ2-7; weak D call: TRBD1 (5 bases). V was pared by 2 bases and J by 5 bases, with 14 bases between. The CDR3 consists of 14 residues. CDR1 and CDR2 from the germline V gene are SGHRS and YFSETQ. The CDR3 bases are TGCGCCAGCAGCTTTGGGGCCACCAGTGACGAGCAGTACTTC. Its protein product is CASSFGATSDEQYF.

This clonotype was detected a few times. The chain is built from TRBV18 and TRBJ1-5, with TRBD1 identical over 8 bases. The V segment lost 0 bases and the J segment 2 bases; nucleotides outside the gene matches: 3. The CDR3 consists of 16 residues. CDR1 KGHSH and CDR2 LQKENI come from the germline V gene. This CDR3 is CASSPPNRGGNQPQHF. In nucleotides, the CDR3 is TGTGCCAGCTCACCACCTAACAGGGGGGGCAATCAGCCCCAGCATTTT.

This clonotype came up many times. The chain is built from TRBV5-1 and TRBJ2-4, with a possible D match to TRBD2 (6 bases). CDR3 length: 15 residues. The V and J ends lost 5 bases and 0 bases respectively, with 12 bases between them. The V gene's germline CDR1 is SGHRS and CDR2 YFSETQ. The CDR3 bases are TGCGCCAGCAGGGACGGGGGTCTAGCCAAAAACATTCAGTACTTC. Translation: CASRDGGLAKNIQYF.

This clonotype was counted between two and nine times. The chain is built from TRBV28 and TRBJ2-7, with 7 bases identical to TRBD2. The length of the CDR3 is 14 residues. V trimming: 7 bases; J trimming: 2 bases; junction bases outside the gene matches: 8. The germline gives CDR1 MDHEN, CDR2 SYDVKM. The CDR3 sequence: CASKYVAGPYEQYF. DNA of the CDR3: TGTGCCAGCAAGTACGTAGCGGGCCCCTACGAGCAGTACTTC.